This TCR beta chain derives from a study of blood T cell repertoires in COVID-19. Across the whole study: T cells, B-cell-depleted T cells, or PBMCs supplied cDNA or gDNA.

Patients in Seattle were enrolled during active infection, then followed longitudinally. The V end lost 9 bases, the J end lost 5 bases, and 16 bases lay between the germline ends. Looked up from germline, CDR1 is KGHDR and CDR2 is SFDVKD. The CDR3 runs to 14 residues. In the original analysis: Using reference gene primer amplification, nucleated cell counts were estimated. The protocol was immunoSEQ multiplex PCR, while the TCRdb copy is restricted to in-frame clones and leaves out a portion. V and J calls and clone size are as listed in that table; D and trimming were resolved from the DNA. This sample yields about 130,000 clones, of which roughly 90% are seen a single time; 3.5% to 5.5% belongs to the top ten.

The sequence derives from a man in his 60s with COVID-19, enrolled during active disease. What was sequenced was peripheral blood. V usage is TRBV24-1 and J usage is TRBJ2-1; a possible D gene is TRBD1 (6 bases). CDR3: CATQVQGGDNEQFF. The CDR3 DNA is TGTGCCACCCAGGTGCAAGGGGGAGACAATGAGCAGTTCTTC.